This T cell receptor beta chain is drawn from a study of T cell responses to AZD1222 COVID-19 vaccine. V gave up 6 bases and J gave up 9 bases, with 27 bases separating them. The CDR3 length is 17 residues. Germline-derived CDR1 and CDR2 are LNHDA and SQIVND (reference sequence). Generated by immunoSEQ multiplex PCR, the TCRdb table keeps only in-frame clones and is missing some. The table lists some 67,000 clones, around 82% of them singletons. This clone has more than one count but fewer than ten. This clonotype was sampled from an adult who received the AZD1222 COVID-19 vaccine. Sequences were derived from peripheral blood, sampled 28 days after the second AZD1222 dose. The chain carries TRBV19 and TRBJ2-1; D might be TRBD2 (7 bases). The CDR3 region is CASSNPGETSRLAEQFF. CDR3 in DNA: TGTGCCAGTAGCAACCCAGGGGAGACTAGCCGTCTGGCTGAGCAGTTCTTC.